Listed below are T cell receptor beta chains from one sample, sequenced in a study of OX40 agonist ivuxolimab in advanced cancers. Produced via immunoSEQ multiplex PCR; TCRdb's table is partial and in-frame only. The sample gives more than 55,000 clones, about 83% of which show up once; less than 0.75% is in the top ten. This material consisted of CD4+ or CD8+ T cells sorted from blood, taken in a trial of the OX40 agonist ivuxolimab. Receptors originate from an adult with an advanced solid tumor such as melanoma, head and neck, liver or kidney cancer. Both conserved end residues are part of each CDR3. A D gene is named only where the DNA matches it firmly. For some rows the clone size is stated as once, few or many, or as a class when expanded; others skip it.

d_call | j_call | clone_size | v_call | cdr3_nt | cdr3_aa
TRBD1 | TRBJ1-2 | once | TRBV9 | TGTGCCAGCAGCGTAGAAGGACAGGGTCTCTTTGGCTACACCTTC | CASSVEGQGLFGYTF
TRBD1 | TRBJ2-7 | . | TRBV19 | TGTGCCAGTAGTCTGCTACCCCAGGGGGCGAGACGTAACGAGCAGTACTTC | CASSLLPQGARRNEQYF
. | TRBJ1-4 | . | TRBV28 | TGTGCCAGCAGGACTCGGGGGAGGTTCGATGAAAAACTGTTTTTT | CASRTRGRFDEKLFF
. | TRBJ2-3 | . | TRBV5-1 | TGCGCCAGCAGCTCCGGACCCTTCCCAGATACGCAGTATTTT | CASSSGPFPDTQYF
. | TRBJ1-1 | once | TRBV25-1 | TGTGCCAGCAGTGACGCGGACACTGAAGCTTTCTTT | CASSDADTEAFF
. | TRBJ2-5 | . | TRBV7-8 | TGTGCCAGCAGCTTAGAAACCAAAAACGTGCCCCCGGGGTCTACACAAGAGACCCAGTACTTC | CASSLETKNVPPGSTQETQYF
. | TRBJ1-1 | . | TRBV30 | TGTGCCTGGAGTGTTTGGGGGGGCCTTTACACTGAAGCTTTCTTT | CAWSVWGGLYTEAFF
TRBD1 | TRBJ2-2 | . | TRBV29-1 | TGCAGCGTAGACAGGGGGAACACCGGGGAGCTGTTTTTT | CSVDRGNTGELFF
. | TRBJ1-3 | . | TRBV10-3 | TGTGCCATCAGCGCCTCGGGAAACACCATATATTTT | CAISASGNTIYF
TRBD1 | TRBJ1-2 | . | TRBV5-4 | TGTGCCAGCAGCGAACAGGACAGGGGGTTTGGCTACACCTTC | CASSEQDRGFGYTF
. | TRBJ2-2 | . | TRBV9 | TGTGCCAGCAGCGTAGAACAGACGAACACCGGGGAGCTGTTTTTT | CASSVEQTNTGELFF
. | TRBJ2-7 | . | TRBV28 | TGTGCCAGCAGTCCCACGGGGAGTGCCTACGAGCAGTACTTC | CASSPTGSAYEQYF
. | TRBJ1-1 | . | TRBV5-1 | TGCGCCAGCAGCTTGGTATCGAACACTGAAGCTTTCTTT | CASSLVSNTEAFF
. | TRBJ2-1 | . | TRBV5-1 | TGCGCCAGCAGCTTGGCGGTGGTACCCAATGAGCAGTTCTTC | CASSLAVVPNEQFF
TRBD1 | TRBJ2-5 | . | TRBV9 | TGTGCCAGCACACGGACAGGCAGCCTTAAAGAGACCCAGTACTTC | CASTRTGSLKETQYF
. | TRBJ1-2 | . | TRBV18 | TGTGCCAGCTCACCACCAACAGGGTTAGGGGGCTACACCTTC | CASSPPTGLGGYTF
TRBD1 | TRBJ2-2 | . | TRBV19 | TGTGCCGCGGGACAGGGCTCTGACACCGGGGAGCTGTTTTTT | CAAGQGSDTGELFF
TRBD1 | TRBJ2-2 | . | TRBV5-1 | TGCGCCAGCAGCGCGGGCCCGGGACAGGTCACCGGGGAGCTGTTTTTT | CASSAGPGQVTGELFF
TRBD1 | TRBJ1-2 | . | TRBV4-2 | TGTGCCAGCAGCCCCCTAGGTCTGGGACAGGGATCGTATGGCTACACCTTC | CASSPLGLGQGSYGYTF
. | TRBJ1-3 | . | TRBV11-2 | TGTGCCAGCAGCGCGTCGAGAAACACCATATATTTT | CASSASRNTIYF
. | TRBJ2-2 | . | TRBV5-1 | TGCGCCAGCAGCTGGACGCTGACCGGGGAGCTGTTTTTT | CASSWTLTGELFF
TRBD2 | TRBJ2-3 | . | TRBV5-1 | TGCGCCAGCAGCTTGCTCTCGGCTAGCGGAACAGATACGCAGTATTTT | CASSLLSASGTDTQYF
TRBD1 | TRBJ1-2 | . | TRBV29-1 | TGCAGCGTTGATGGTATGGGACAGAACTATGGCTACACCTTC | CSVDGMGQNYGYTF
. | TRBJ1-1 | . | TRBV5-1 | TGCGCCAGCAGCTTGCAGGGCATCGGCACTGAAGCTTTCTTT | CASSLQGIGTEAFF
TRBD2 | TRBJ2-7 | few | TRBV28 | TGTGCCAGCAAAGGTGCTAGCGGGACCTACGAGCAGTACTTC | CASKGASGTYEQYF
. | TRBJ2-1 | . | TRBV10-3 | TGTGCCATCGGAGGAAACAATGAGCAGTTCTTC | CAIGGNNEQFF
. | TRBJ1-6 | once | TRBV30 | TGTGCCTGGAGTTCTTTGGACCGAAATAATTCACCCCTCCACTTT | CAWSSLDRNNSPLHF
. | TRBJ2-7 | few | TRBV2 | TGTGCCAGCAGTGTCTACGAGCAGTACTTC | CASSVYEQYF
. | TRBJ2-7 | . | TRBV27 | TGTGCCAGCAGTTTCTCCCGGACCTACGAGCAGTACTTC | CASSFSRTYEQYF
. | TRBJ1-2 | . | TRBV30 | TGTGCCTGGGACGGGACACAGAACTATGGCTACACCTTC | CAWDGTQNYGYTF
. | TRBJ1-5 | . | TRBV10-2 | TGCGCCAGCAGTGAGAATAGCAATCAGCCCCAGCATTTT | CASSENSNQPQHF